This TCR beta chain was sequenced for a study of blood T cell repertoires in COVID-19. This CDR3 contains 12 residues. The germline V gene has CDR1 SGDLS and CDR2 YYNGEE. Losses at the gene ends were 6 bases for V and 8 bases for J; bases not matched to a gene: 6. Data came from immunoSEQ multiplex PCR; TCRdb stores just in-frame clones and leaves some out. The data contain 150,000 to 200,000 clones, around 84% of them singletons. Sequencing was carried out using peripheral blood. This receptor was taken from a woman aged 70-85 years with COVID-19, enrolled during active disease. This chain joins TRBV9 and TRBJ1-2; 8 bases are shared with TRBD1. The CDR3 protein is CASKDRGGGYTF. Here the CDR3 DNA reads TGTGCCAGCAAAGACAGGGGAGGGGGCTACACCTTC. The full variable domain, its missing parts supplied by reference TRBV9 and TRBJ1-2, is DSGVTQTPKHLITATGQRVTLRCSPRSGDLSVYWYQQSLDQGLQFLIQYYNGEERAKGNILERFSAQQFPDLHSELNLSSLELGDSALYFCASKDRGGGYTFGSGTRLTVV.